This T cell receptor (beta chain) was sequenced for a study of shared clonotypes between healthy human individuals. As defined, naive CD8 cells were CD45RO-negative and positively selected for CCR7, with terminally differentiated effector memory CD45RA+ cells excluded. Sequencing used immunoSEQ multiplex PCR; TCRdb keeps in-frame clones, though not all of them. The sample lists about 2 million clones; about 95% were seen once. Sequencing input: naive CD8+ T cells sorted from blood. This receptor was obtained from a man aged 18 to 29 in good health.

Here the CDR3 reads CASSLYDPGGETQYF. The CDR3 DNA reads TGTGCCAGCAGTTTGTATGACCCGGGGGGAGAGACCCAGTACTTC. The rearrangement joins TRBV6-5 to TRBJ2-5; 7 bases agree with TRBD2. Germline CDR1 is MNHEY and CDR2 is SVGAGI. The length of the CDR3 is 15 residues. The V and J ends lost 4 bases and 4 bases, in that order; junction bases with no gene match: 9.